The entry below describes one T cell receptor beta chain. This clonotype was picked up many times. The antigen it recognizes is unknown. No base qualities exist here, and no much larger clone lies one base off it. To demonstrate the VDJtools post-analysis software, the study profiled TCR beta repertoires from the peripheral blood of about a dozen young patients with multiple sclerosis. The patients with multiple sclerosis were children and adolescents between roughly 6 and 15 years of age. The CDR3, from cysteine to phenylalanine, totals 13 residues. The read is trimmed to its CDR3 DNA, 39 bases read in frame from base 1. Trimming removed 6 bases from V and 3 bases from J; the gene matches leave 3 bases unexplained. CDR1 and CDR2 were assigned from the germline V gene (reference sequence) as MNHNY and SVGAGI. This sample is part of a study of post-analysis software for immune sequencing data (dated by TCRdb to between 2014 and 2016). Regarding the research as a whole: Relapsing-remitting, secondary progressive and progressive-relapsing multiple sclerosis were recorded as disease courses, and subtype annotation was lacking for some patients. Patient repertoires were compared against over ten previously published healthy control repertoires from donors aged roughly 6 to 26 years. A subset of samples was prepared in parallel using single-end sample barcoding, then pooled and co-amplified after Illumina adapter ligation.

Library construction relied on PCR. The sequencer was an Illumina HiSeq 2500. Unique molecular identifiers were incorporated into TCR beta cDNA libraries to reduce PCR and sequencing biases. About 0.5 million cDNA molecules were obtained for every 1 to 10 million input T cells, so each molecule roughly corresponded to one T cell. The same protocol used for the earlier healthy control dataset was applied to prepare and sequence the patient libraries. Within a given batch, samples were prepared together, multiplexed and sequenced on the same HiSeq lane. The original pipeline was this. MIGEC was used to process the raw barcoded reads, and molecular identifier groups with only a single read were discarded before consensus assembly and CDR3 extraction. Clonotype tables were post-analysed with VDJtools, and diversity was normalized by down-sampling all datasets to the smallest sample size. Repertoire overlap clustering matched CDR3 amino acid but not nucleotide sequences to correct batch-related cross-sample contamination. In-frame beta chains were kept once TCRdb had trimmed the public reads at Q25 with fastp and called clones with MiXCR. Entries are consolidated by CDR3 protein sequence, retaining the most common genes and DNA. TCRdb, not the original authors, processed these V and J calls. The sample table records around 250,000 distinct CDR3 sequences; 36% of these occur just once. The ten largest clonotypes hold 4% to 6% of the sample.

Study-level results and caveats: The multiple sclerosis patient group was slightly younger than the control group. When samples were clustered directly using the F measure, samples prepared in the same batch co-clustered strongly, which prompted a batch-effect correction. Significantly higher frequencies in patients than in controls were found for five TRBV segments, including TRBV5-6, TRBV5-1 and TRBV20-1. Multiple sclerosis patients had significantly lower normalized Chao1 diversity than controls, a result that suggests substantial peripheral T-cell clonal expansion.

The rearrangement combines TRBV6-6 with TRBJ1-2; 8 junctional bases match TRBD1. The TCR sequence derives from a girl under 18 with multiple sclerosis. Sequencing used blood. Read as DNA, the sequence is TGTGCCAGCAGCCGGGGACAGGACTATGGCTACACCTTC. Its protein reads: CASSRGQDYGYTF.